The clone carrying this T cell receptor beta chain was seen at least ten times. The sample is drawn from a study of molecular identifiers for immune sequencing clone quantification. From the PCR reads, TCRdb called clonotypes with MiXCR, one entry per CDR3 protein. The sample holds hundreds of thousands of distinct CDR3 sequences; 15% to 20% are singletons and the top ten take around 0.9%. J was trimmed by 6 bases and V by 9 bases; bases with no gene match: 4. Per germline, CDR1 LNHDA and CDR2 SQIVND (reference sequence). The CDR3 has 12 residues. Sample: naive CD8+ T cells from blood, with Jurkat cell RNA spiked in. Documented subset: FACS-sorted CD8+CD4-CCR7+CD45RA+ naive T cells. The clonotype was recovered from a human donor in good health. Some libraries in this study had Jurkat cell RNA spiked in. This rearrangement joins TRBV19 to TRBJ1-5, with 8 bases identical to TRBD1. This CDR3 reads CASTGGPQPQHF. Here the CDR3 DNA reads TGTGCCAGCACAGGGGGGCCTCAGCCCCAGCATTTT.